Described below is a single T cell receptor beta chain sequence and its context. What it recognizes is unknown. These data belong to a study of identical twins. Regarding the study as a whole: Not following the same donors, the study drew its conclusions from cross-sectional statistical analysis.

MiXCR was run by TCRdb on the 5' RACE reads, yielding one entry per CDR3 protein. Here the sample spans hundreds of thousands of distinct CDR3 sequences, 7% to 8.5% being singletons. These sequences were also reported in another study, on yellow fever vaccine responses in identical twins.

The sample comprised CD8+ T cells sorted from blood. This clonotype was sampled from a woman younger than 30 in good health.

The chain's CDR3 is CASSYGGTGNTIYF. The CDR3 region has the DNA TGTGCCAGCAGTTACGGGGGCACTGGAAACACCATATATTTT. The chain carries TRBV6-5 and TRBJ1-3, with D perhaps TRBD1 (6 bases). The CDR3 is made up of 14 amino acids. The V end lost 2 bases, the J end lost 2 bases, and 7 bases lay between the germline ends. Per the germline V gene, CDR1 is MNHEY and CDR2 is SVGAGI.